Below, 27 T cell receptor beta chains from the same sample are listed, as sequenced in a study of shared clonotypes between healthy human individuals. Profiled with immunoSEQ multiplex PCR; TCRdb holds only in-frame clones, not every one. The top ten hold under 2% of the sample, which has about 640,000 clones, roughly 78% seen once. The sample taken for sequencing was memory CD4+ T cells sorted from blood. As to subset: CD45RA-negative fraction. The receptor source for this set is a woman aged 30 to 39 in good health.

This chain links TRBV9 with TRBJ2-3; TRBD1 or TRBD2 may be the D gene (5 bases each). Germline assignment: CDR1 SGDLS and CDR2 YYNGEE. The CDR3 covers 15 residues. Trimming cost V 4 bases and J 1 base, with 13 bases left between them. The CDR3 loop reads CASSSGTKRTDTQYF. The DNA for the CDR3 is TGTGCCAGCAGCTCCGGGACGAAACGCACAGATACGCAGTATTTT.

This chain links TRBV28 with TRBJ2-1; a possible D gene is TRBD2 (6 bases). The V gene lost 5 bases and the J gene lost 8 bases, with 22 bases spanning the gap. There are 16 residues in the CDR3. Germline-derived CDR1 and CDR2 are MDHEN and SYDVKM. CDR3 sequence (DNA): TGTGCCAGCAGTCCAACCCAGTCGTCCCGCGGGGATGAGCAGTTCTTC. It codes for CASSPTQSSRGDEQFF.

This clone has only a few counts. The chain employs TRBV28 and TRBJ2-7; 11 positions agree with TRBD2. CDR1 is MDHEN, CDR2 SYDVKM, per germline. With 7 bases clipped from V and 5 bases from J, the junction kept 13 bases outside the gene matches. CDR3 size: 16 residues. The CDR3 DNA reads TGTGCCAGCAAACTAGCGGGAGACGGACGGCAGGACGAGCAGTACTTC. Encoded protein: CASKLAGDGRQDEQYF. The variable domain in full, completed from reference TRBV28 and TRBJ2-7, reads DVKVTQSSRYLVKRTGEKVFLECVQDMDHENMFWYRQDPGLGLRLIYFSYDVKMKEKGDIPEGYSVSREKKERFSLILESASTNQTSMYLCASKLAGDGRQDEQYFGPGTRLTVT.

J is TRBJ2-2 and V is TRBV18; 10 nucleotides line up with TRBD1. In germline, CDR1 is KGHSH, CDR2 LQKENI. The V gene end was trimmed by 4 bases and the J gene end by 6 bases; junction bases not matched to a gene: 5. This CDR3 region has 15 residues. This CDR3 reads CASSRGQGVAGELFF. The CDR3 DNA reads as TGTGCCAGCTCACGCGGACAGGGGGTCGCCGGGGAGCTGTTTTTT.

This clone is a singleton in its sample. The chain recombines TRBV13 with TRBJ2-1; D is possibly TRBD2 (5 bases). V lost 2 bases, J lost 4 bases, and 12 bases lay in between. Germline V lookup: CDR1 PRHDT, CDR2 FYEKMQ (reference sequence). The CDR3 is 15 amino acids. CDR3 protein: CASSLRTSRYNEQFF. CDR3 nucleotides: TGTGCCAGCAGCTTACGTACTAGTCGGTACAATGAGCAGTTCTTC.

The rearrangement links TRBV14 to TRBJ2-5, with D hard to call. The V end lost 3 bases, the J end lost 5 bases, and 10 bases lay between the germline ends. This CDR3 comprises 13 residues. Germline values: CDR1 SGHDN, CDR2 FVKESK. CDR3 DNA: TGTGCCAGCAGCCAGAACCTACTGGAGACCCAGTACTTC. Amino acids: CASSQNLLETQYF.

A few counts support this clone. The chain couples TRBV7-8 to TRBJ1-5, with TRBD1 matching 8 bases. The CDR3 contains 14 residues. The germline CDR1 and CDR2 sequences are SGHVS and FQNEAQ. J was trimmed by 8 bases and V by 5 bases; bases with no gene match: 8. The CDR3 sequence is CASSGRTGLEPQHF. As DNA, the CDR3 is TGTGCCAGCAGCGGACGGACAGGGCTTGAGCCCCAGCATTTT. The variable domain in full, with the rest retrieved from reference TRBV7-8 and TRBJ1-5, is GAGVSQSPRYKVAKRGQDVALRCDPISGHVSLFWYQQALGQGPEFLTYFQNEAQLDKSGLPSDRFFAERPEGSVSTLKIQRTQQEDSAVYLCASSGRTGLEPQHFGDGTRLSIL.

This rearrangement joins TRBV30 to TRBJ1-2; 7 bases line up with TRBD1. The CDR3 runs to 13 residues. Germline V gives CDR1 GTSNPN, CDR2 SVGIG (reference sequence). After removal of 2 bases from V and 7 bases from J, the junction contained 7 bases not matched to a gene. CDR3 DNA sequence: TGTGCCTGGAGTTACACAGGGGAGGGTGGCTACACCTTC. It translates to CAWSYTGEGGYTF.

There are a few counts of this clone. The chain is built from TRBV18 and TRBJ2-4; D remains unclear. The CDR3 sequence is 13 residues long. Trimming removed 1 base from V and 8 bases from J, with 9 bases in between. Per the germline V gene, CDR1 is KGHSH and CDR2 is LQKENI. The DNA of the CDR3 is TGTGCCAGCTCACCACGAGTTGGGGACATTCAGTACTTC. Amino acid sequence: CASSPRVGDIQYF.

The CDR3 nucleotides read TGTGCCACCAGCCGTCGACAGGGGCTCATCTACGAGCAGTACTTC. Residues: CATSRRQGLIYEQYF. This chain uses TRBV15 with TRBJ2-5; the match to TRBD1 covers 8 bases. The better agreement between TRBJ2-7 and the DNA end casts doubt on the J call. This CDR3 is built from 15 residues. Per the germline V gene, CDR1 is LNHNV and CDR2 is YYDKDF (reference sequence).

The chain links TRBV2 to TRBJ2-2, with 8 bases lining up with TRBD1. Looked up from germline, CDR1 is SNHLY and CDR2 is FYNNEI. V was clipped by 2 bases and J by 5 bases; unmatched bases: 7. The CDR3 is made up of 16 amino acids. CDR3 in amino acids: CASSENWDRTTGELFF. CDR3 sequence (DNA): TGTGCCAGCAGTGAAAACTGGGACAGGACTACCGGGGAGCTGTTTTTT.

The chain uses TRBV5-1 and TRBJ2-7, with 8 bases aligning to TRBD2. This CDR3 spans 15 amino acids. V was pared by 6 bases and J by 5 bases, with 13 bases of the junction left unmatched. The germline V gene has CDR1 SGHRS and CDR2 YFSETQ. The CDR3 protein is CASMKREGLVHEQYF. The DNA for the CDR3 is TGCGCCAGCATGAAACGGGAGGGCCTAGTCCACGAGCAGTACTTC.

The genes are TRBV10-2 and TRBJ2-3; possible D gene TRBD2, 5 bases. V gave up 6 bases and J gave up 6 bases, with 7 bases separating them. The CDR3 runs to 11 residues. Germline V lookup: CDR1 WSHSY, CDR2 SAAADI. The CDR3 protein is CASRERDTQYF. The CDR3 DNA sequence: TGCGCCAGCAGGGAGCGGGATACGCAGTATTTT.

In its sample, this clone ranks as medium-sized. This chain connects TRBV6-1 to TRBJ2-2; possibly TRBD1 for D (6 bases). CDR1 and CDR2 from the germline V gene are MNHNS and SASEGT. This CDR3 is built from 14 residues. V was clipped by 7 bases and J by 1 base, with 10 bases between them. The CDR3 spells CASILTGNTGELFF. CDR3 bases: TGTGCCAGCATCTTGACAGGGAACACCGGGGAGCTGTTTTTT.

This sequence joins TRBV5-1 and TRBJ1-2; perhaps TRBD1 as D (5 bases). From germline, CDR1 is SGHRS and CDR2 YFSETQ. The CDR3 contains 14 residues. The ends were cut back, 1 base at V and 6 bases at J, with 13 bases in the middle. CDR3 in amino acids: CASSLLGREDGYTF. CDR3 bases: TGCGCCAGCAGCTTGCTCGGCAGGGAGGATGGCTACACCTTC.

The DNA of the CDR3 is TGTGCCAGCAGCTTTTCGGGAAGGGAGGGCGGCTACACCTTC. Amino acid sequence: CASSFSGREGGYTF. V and J are TRBV7-9 and TRBJ1-2; D not resolved. CDR1 is SEHNR, CDR2 FQNEAQ, per germline (reference sequence). V was cut by 3 bases and J by 8 bases, with 16 bases left in between. This CDR3 comprises 14 residues.

The V gene is TRBV5-5, the J gene TRBJ2-7; D call uncertain. Germline V gives CDR1 SGHKS, CDR2 YYEKEE (reference sequence). V was shortened by 2 bases and J by 7 bases, with 7 bases between the two germline ends. CDR3 length: 11 residues. The CDR3 spells CASSLVLEQYF. Here the CDR3 DNA reads TGTGCCAGCAGCTTAGTCTTGGAGCAGTACTTC.

V and J are TRBV28 and TRBJ2-7; D gene unclear. CDR1 is MDHEN, CDR2 SYDVKM, per germline. This CDR3 spans 12 amino acids. The V end was cut by 8 bases, the J end by 3 bases, with 11 bases between. This chain's CDR3 is CASGELRYEQYF. For the CDR3, the DNA is TGTGCCAGCGGGGAACTCCGCTACGAGCAGTACTTC.

This clone was seen only once. The J gene is TRBJ1-2, the V gene TRBV6-5; TRBD1 is a possible D gene (6 bases). The CDR3 is made up of 11 amino acids. Germline V CDR1 and CDR2: MNHEY, SVGAGI. V lost 9 bases and J 8 bases, leaving 13 bases between the germline ends. For the CDR3, the DNA is TGTGCCAGTCGGGGGGCCCGGGGCTACACCTTC. It is translated as CASRGARGYTF.

The chain uses TRBV19 and TRBJ2-3; D is unresolved. The CDR3 loop spans 14 amino acids. The V end was cut by 7 bases, the J end by 1 base, with 12 bases between. Germline CDR1 reads LNHDA; CDR2 reads SQIVND (reference sequence). As DNA, the CDR3 is TGTGCCAGTAAAAAGGGCGACCGCACAGATACGCAGTATTTT. Amino acids: CASKKGDRTDTQYF.

V gene TRBV11-2 combines with J gene TRBJ2-7; 8 nucleotides align to TRBD1. The CDR3 has 14 residues. Germline assignment: CDR1 SGHAT and CDR2 FQNNGV. The J segment lost 6 bases and the V segment lost 1 base, leaving 5 bases of the junction unmatched. In DNA, the CDR3 is TGTGCCAGCAGCTTAGCAGGGGGCGCGAGCGAGCAGTACTTC. It codes for CASSLAGGASEQYF.

The chain uses TRBV6-6 and TRBJ1-5; the D is unclear. The CDR3 runs 13 residues. Germline CDR1 is MNHNY and CDR2 is SVGAGI (reference sequence). V was cut by 6 bases and J by 3 bases, with 9 bases left in between. The CDR3 DNA is TGTGCCAGCAGCCTTAGGAACAATCAGCCCCAGCATTTT. It encodes CASSLRNNQPQHF.

This sequence joins TRBV30 and TRBJ1-1, with 7 bases matching TRBD1. J gave up 5 bases and V 6 bases, and 12 bases lay outside the gene matches. The CDR3 has 14 residues. CDR1 is GTSNPN and CDR2 is SVGIG in the germline V gene (reference sequence). The CDR3 loop is CACRYQGVGTEAFF. CDR3 coding DNA: TGTGCCTGTCGGTACCAGGGGGTGGGAACTGAAGCTTTCTTT.

The chain combines TRBV5-6 with TRBJ2-1, with 11 bases that match TRBD2. This CDR3 is 16 amino acids long. The trim removed 0 bases at V and 8 bases at J, leaving 7 bases unmatched. Germline V gives CDR1 SGHDT, CDR2 YYEEEE. CDR3 protein: CASSLAGSGRVDEQFF. Written as DNA, the CDR3 is TGTGCCAGCAGCTTGGCCGGTAGCGGGAGGGTAGATGAGCAGTTCTTC.

This clone was picked up many times. The rearrangement uses TRBV15 and TRBJ2-3, with D perhaps matching TRBD1 (6 bases). V gave up 1 base and J gave up 1 base, with 6 bases separating them. The CDR3 is 14 residues long. From germline, CDR1 is LNHNV and CDR2 YYDKDF (reference sequence). CDR3 loop: CATSRGTGTDTQYF. The CDR3, as DNA: TGTGCCACCAGCAGAGGGACAGGCACAGATACGCAGTATTTT.

The CDR3 loop is CASSQWGPDTEAFF. The CDR3 region has the DNA TGTGCCAGCAGCCAGTGGGGGCCCGACACTGAAGCTTTCTTT. The V call is TRBV11-2, the J call TRBJ1-1; D might be TRBD1 (6 bases). Germline CDR1 and CDR2: SGHAT and FQNNGV. The V and J ends lost 5 bases and 3 bases respectively, with 13 bases between them. The CDR3 contains 14 residues.

The chain joins TRBV28 to TRBJ1-1; D not resolved. This CDR3 is built from 15 residues. The V gene's germline CDR1 is MDHEN and CDR2 SYDVKM. The V end was cut by 1 base, the J end by 1 base, with 10 bases between. The CDR3 DNA reads TGTGCCAGCAGTTTATTCGGTTGGGAGAACACTGAAGCTTTCTTT. Protein: CASSLFGWENTEAFF. Combining the CDR3 with reference TRBV28 and TRBJ1-1 gives the whole variable domain DVKVTQSSRYLVKRTGEKVFLECVQDMDHENMFWYRQDPGLGLRLIYFSYDVKMKEKGDIPEGYSVSREKKERFSLILESASTNQTSMYLCASSLFGWENTEAFFGQGTRLTVV.